This passage covers 21 T cell receptor beta chains from one sample sequenced in a study of blood T cell repertoires in COVID-19 (dated by TCRdb to about 2020). The library relied on the immunoSEQ multiplex PCR assay. This immuneACCESS table, as held by TCRdb, lists in-frame sequences with V and J called but not all clones. Of the missing ones, under half trace to an unresolved V gene in checked studies; the others have no known cause. This sample is represented by 100,000 to 150,000 clones; about 87% of them were singletons. Jointly, the top ten make up about 9.4% of the sample. Sequenced material: peripheral blood. The receptors derive from a man between 50 and 59 years old with acute or convalescent COVID-19.

The chain couples TRBV2 to TRBJ2-7; D possibly corresponds to TRBD1 (5 bases). The CDR3 length is 13 residues. Trimming left V 6 bases short and J 4 bases short, with 13 bases between. CDR1 and CDR2 from the germline V gene are SNHLY and FYNNEI. The DNA of the CDR3 is TGTGCCAGCAGGCGGACACAATATTACGAGCAGTACTTC. Translating it yields CASRRTQYYEQYF.

The chain combines TRBV11-3 with TRBJ1-1, with D possibly being TRBD1 (6 bases). CDR1 is SGHNT and CDR2 is YENEEA in the germline V gene. The CDR3 runs to 13 residues. The V and J ends lost 8 bases and 1 base respectively, with 11 bases between them. CDR3 nucleotides: TGTGCCAGCCAAAGGGACAAGAACACTGAAGCTTTCTTT. This sequence encodes CASQRDKNTEAFF.

This chain connects TRBV6-6 to TRBJ2-3, with D possibly being TRBD1 (6 bases). The CDR3 is 12 residues long. The germline CDR1 and CDR2 sequences are MNHNY and SVGAGI (reference sequence). Trimming stripped 4 bases from V and 12 bases from J, with 14 bases between. In DNA form, the CDR3 reads TGTGCCAGCAGTTGGGGGCCTGGGACCCAGTATTTT. Translated, it gives CASSWGPGTQYF.

The CDR3 protein is CASSPGVSTDTQYF. In nucleotides, the CDR3 is TGTGCCAGCAGTCCCGGGGTTAGCACAGATACGCAGTATTTT. V usage is TRBV6-5 and J usage is TRBJ2-3, with D possibly matching TRBD2 (5 bases). V lost 5 bases and J lost 0, with 9 bases in between. The CDR3 runs 14 residues. Germline loops: CDR1 MNHEY, CDR2 SVGAGI.

The rearrangement links TRBV19 to TRBJ1-2; 8 bases agree with TRBD1. This CDR3 spans 17 amino acids. With V trimmed by 6 bases and J by 2 bases, 14 bases remained unmatched. Germline V CDR1 and CDR2: LNHDA, SQIVND (reference sequence). The CDR3 region is CASRNPGAGGANYGYTF. In nucleotides, the CDR3 is TGTGCCAGTAGAAACCCAGGGGCAGGGGGCGCGAACTATGGCTACACCTTC.

The CDR3 sequence is CATSRDNRGNYGYTF. The CDR3 DNA is TGTGCCACCAGCAGAGATAACAGGGGGAATTATGGCTACACCTTC. The rearrangement uses TRBV15 and TRBJ1-2; 8 bases line up with TRBD1. The V gene end was trimmed by 0 bases and the J gene end by 5 bases; junction bases not matched to a gene: 5. Germline V gene lookup returns CDR1 LNHNV and CDR2 YYDKDF (reference sequence). The CDR3 contains 15 residues.

V and J are TRBV6-5 and TRBJ2-7; D may be TRBD2 (6 bases). The germline V gene encodes CDR1 MNHEY and CDR2 SVGAGI. CDR3 size: 14 residues. With 8 bases removed from V and 5 bases from J, the gap between germline ends came to 19 bases. This CDR3 reads CASWGDLASHEQYF. In DNA, the CDR3 is TGTGCCAGCTGGGGGGATTTGGCTAGCCACGAGCAGTACTTC.

This sequence joins TRBV21-1 and TRBJ2-4; the DNA was not used to check the table's D call, TRBD2. TRBV21-1 is noted as a pseudogene. CDR3 size: 18 residues. Written as DNA, the CDR3 is TGTGCCAGCAGCAAACAACTACTAGCGCCCCGAGCCAAAAACATTCAGTACTTC. It encodes CASSKQLLAPRAKNIQYF.

This chain uses TRBV5-1 with TRBJ2-1, with TRBD2 identical over 8 bases. CDR1 and CDR2 (germline): SGHRS, YFSETQ. The CDR3 contains 15 residues. The J segment lost 8 bases and the V segment lost 2 bases, leaving 9 bases of the junction unmatched. The chain's CDR3 is CASSFRLAGGDEQFF. In nucleotides, the CDR3 is TGCGCCAGCAGCTTCCGACTGGCGGGAGGCGATGAGCAGTTCTTC. The full variable domain, rest sourced from reference TRBV5-1 and TRBJ2-1, is KAGVTQTPRYLIKTRGQQVTLSCSPISGHRSVSWYQQTPGQGLQFLFEYFSETQRNKGNFPGRFSGRQFSNSRSEMNVSTLELGDSALYLCASSFRLAGGDEQFFGPGTRLTVL.

The chain has TRBV18 and TRBJ1-5, with 12 bases identical to TRBD1. The CDR3 is made up of 15 amino acids. J was trimmed by 7 bases and V by 4 bases; bases with no gene match: 5. The V gene's germline CDR1 is KGHSH and CDR2 LQKENI. CDR3 sequence: CASSQGQGAVQPQHF. In nucleotides, the CDR3 is TGTGCCAGCTCACAGGGACAGGGGGCAGTCCAGCCCCAGCATTTT.

The gene calls are TRBV30 and TRBJ2-5; perhaps TRBD2 as D (6 bases). The CDR3 extends over 12 amino acids. The V and J ends lost 1 base and 7 bases respectively, with 10 bases between them. Germline CDR1 and CDR2: GTSNPN and SVGIG (reference sequence). The DNA of the CDR3 is TGTGCCTGGAGTGACGGGGGTACGACCCAGTACTTC. This encodes CAWSDGGTTQYF.

The chain couples TRBV5-6 to TRBJ2-1; 12 bases are shared with TRBD2. The germline gives CDR1 SGHDT, CDR2 YYEEEE. This CDR3 comprises 14 residues. Trimming at V came to 5 bases and at J to 9 bases, leaving 6 bases not matched to a gene. CDR3 DNA sequence: TGTGCCAGCAGTCGACTAGCGGGGGCCACTGAGCAGTTCTTC. Residues: CASSRLAGATEQFF.

This chain connects TRBV6-5 to TRBJ1-5; TRBD1 matches 9 bases. The CDR3 is 15 residues long. Germline CDR1 and CDR2: MNHEY and SVGAGI. The J segment lost 4 bases and the V segment lost 6 bases, leaving 7 bases of the junction unmatched. CDR3 nucleotides: TGTGCCAGCAGCACCGGGACAGGGTTTAATCAGCCCCAGCATTTT. Protein product: CASSTGTGFNQPQHF.

The gene calls are TRBV6-1 and TRBJ1-2; weak D call: TRBD1 (5 bases). The CDR3 has 20 amino acids. Germline CDR1 and CDR2: MNHNS and SASEGT. Between the trimmed V and J ends, which lost 4 bases and 2 bases, there was a span of 29 bases. The CDR3 loop is CASSGRWGGGHHQSNYGYTF. The CDR3 DNA reads as TGTGCCAGCAGTGGGAGATGGGGCGGCGGCCACCATCAATCGAACTATGGCTACACCTTC.

This clone was picked up one time. The rearrangement uses TRBV6-5 and TRBJ2-5; TRBD2 might be the D (7 bases). V was cut by 2 bases and J by 1 base, with 11 bases left in between. This CDR3 region has 15 residues. Germline CDR1 MNHEY, CDR2 SVGAGI. DNA for the CDR3: TGTGCCAGCAGTTACGAGGGGGGGACCCAAGAGACCCAGTACTTC. This encodes CASSYEGGTQETQYF.

This rearrangement joins TRBV2 to TRBJ1-1; a weak D match, TRBD1 (6 bases). V was trimmed by 7 bases and J by 1 base, leaving 13 bases between them. The CDR3 has 14 residues. The V gene's germline CDR1 is SNHLY and CDR2 FYNNEI. In DNA, the CDR3 is TGTGCCAGCACAGGGGCCTTTGGGAACACTGAAGCTTTCTTT. Translation gives CASTGAFGNTEAFF.

The CDR3 DNA follows: TGCAGCGTGAACAGGGGGAGAGGCTATGGCTACACCTTC. It specifies CSVNRGRGYGYTF. The V and J genes are TRBV29-1 and TRBJ1-2; 8 bases fit TRBD1. The V segment lost 6 bases and the J segment 4 bases; nucleotides outside the gene matches: 7. The CDR3 spans 13 residues. Germline-derived CDR1 and CDR2 are SQVTM and ANQGSEA. Drawing the rest from reference TRBV29-1 and TRBJ1-2, the complete variable domain is SAVISQKPSRDICQRGTSLTIQCQVDSQVTMMFWYRQQPGQSLTLIATANQGSEATYESGFVIDKFPISRPNLTFSTLTVSNMSPEDSSIYLCSVNRGRGYGYTFGSGTRLTVV.

CDR3 amino acids: CASSPLRGGWEKLFF. The DNA of the CDR3 is TGTGCCAGCTCACCCCTAAGGGGTGGCTGGGAAAAACTGTTTTTT. The chain employs TRBV18 and TRBJ1-4, with TRBD1 as a possible D gene (5 bases). The V gene's germline CDR1 is KGHSH and CDR2 LQKENI. The CDR3 sequence is 15 residues long. Trimming cost V 3 bases and J 8 bases, with 16 bases left between them.

The chain links TRBV4-2 to TRBJ1-5, with D unresolved. V gave up 0 bases and J gave up 7 bases, with 13 bases separating them. This CDR3 is 15 amino acids long. Germline V gene lookup returns CDR1 LGHNA and CDR2 YNFKEQ. This chain's CDR3 is CASSQEGITGQPQHF. In DNA form, the CDR3 reads TGTGCCAGCAGCCAAGAGGGGATAACGGGACAGCCCCAGCATTTT.

This clone came up once. The V call is TRBV3-1 (or the pseudogene TRBV3-2), the J call TRBJ2-7, with D possibly TRBD1 on 6 matching bases. Trimming took off 1 base at V and 3 bases at J, with 7 bases between the two ends. The CDR3 totals 13 residues. Germline-derived CDR1 and CDR2 are LGHDT and YNNKEL (reference sequence). The CDR3 protein is CASSQGDNYEQYF. The CDR3 DNA follows: TGTGCCAGCAGCCAAGGGGACAACTACGAGCAGTACTTC.

The chain joins TRBV2 to TRBJ1-2; TRBD1 is a possible D gene (5 bases). Trimming left V 7 bases short and J 6 bases short, with 12 bases between. This CDR3 comprises 12 residues. Germline assignment: CDR1 SNHLY and CDR2 FYNNEI. CDR3 loop: CASNQDNDGYTF. The CDR3 DNA follows: TGTGCCAGCAATCAGGACAACGATGGCTACACCTTC.